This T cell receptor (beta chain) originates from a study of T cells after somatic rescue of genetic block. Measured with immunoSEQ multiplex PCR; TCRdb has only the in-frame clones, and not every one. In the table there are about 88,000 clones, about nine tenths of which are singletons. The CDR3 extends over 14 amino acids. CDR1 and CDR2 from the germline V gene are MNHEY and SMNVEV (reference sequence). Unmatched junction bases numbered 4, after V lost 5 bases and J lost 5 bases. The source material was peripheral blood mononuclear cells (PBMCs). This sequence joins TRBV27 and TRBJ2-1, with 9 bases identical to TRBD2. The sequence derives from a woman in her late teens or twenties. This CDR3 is CASSRSGRNNEQFF. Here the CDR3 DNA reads TGTGCCAGCAGTCGTAGCGGGAGAAACAATGAGCAGTTCTTC.